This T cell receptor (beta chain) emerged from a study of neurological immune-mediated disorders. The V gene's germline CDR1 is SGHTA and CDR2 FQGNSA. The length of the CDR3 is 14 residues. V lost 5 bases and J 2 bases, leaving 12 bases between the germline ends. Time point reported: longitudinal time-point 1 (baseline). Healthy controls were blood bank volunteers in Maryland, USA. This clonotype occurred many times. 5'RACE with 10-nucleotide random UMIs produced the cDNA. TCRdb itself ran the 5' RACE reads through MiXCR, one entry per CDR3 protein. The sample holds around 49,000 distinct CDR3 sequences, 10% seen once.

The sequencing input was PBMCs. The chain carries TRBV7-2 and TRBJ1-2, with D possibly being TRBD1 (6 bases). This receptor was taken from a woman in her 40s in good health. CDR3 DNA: TGTGCCAGCAGCCCCCGGACAGAGAACTATGGCTACACCTTC. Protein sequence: CASSPRTENYGYTF.